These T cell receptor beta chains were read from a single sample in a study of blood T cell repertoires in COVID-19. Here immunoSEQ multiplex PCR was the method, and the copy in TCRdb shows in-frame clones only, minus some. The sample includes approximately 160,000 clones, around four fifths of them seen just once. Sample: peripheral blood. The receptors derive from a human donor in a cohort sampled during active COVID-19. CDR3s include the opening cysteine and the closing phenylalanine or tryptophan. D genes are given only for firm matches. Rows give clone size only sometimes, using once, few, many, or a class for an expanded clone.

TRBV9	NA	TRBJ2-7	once	CASSVATRVISSYEQYF	TGTGCCAGCAGCGTAGCTACTCGTGTAATAAGCTCCTACGAGCAGTACTTC
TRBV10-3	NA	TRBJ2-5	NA	CAINDHSLSQETQYF	TGTGCCATCAACGACCACAGTTTATCTCAAGAGACCCAGTACTTC
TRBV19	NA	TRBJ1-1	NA	CASSLQGNTEAFF	TGTGCCAGTAGCCTCCAGGGGAACACTGAAGCTTTCTTT
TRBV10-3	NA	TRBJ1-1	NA	CAISDEGVDTEAFF	TGTGCCATCAGTGACGAGGGAGTGGACACTGAAGCTTTCTTT
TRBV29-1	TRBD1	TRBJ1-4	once	CSVQGRDRETANEKLFF	TGCAGCGTTCAAGGCCGCGACAGGGAAACAGCTAATGAAAAACTGTTTTTT
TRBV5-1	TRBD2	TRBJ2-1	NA	CASSSGLAGYNEQFF	TGCGCCAGCAGCTCAGGACTAGCGGGGTACAATGAGCAGTTCTTC
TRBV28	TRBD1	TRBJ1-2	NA	CASSLRQGVAYGYTF	TGTGCCAGCAGTTTAAGGCAGGGGGTCGCCTATGGCTACACCTTC
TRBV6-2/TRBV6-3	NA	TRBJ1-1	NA	CASSPLAEGTEAFF	TGTGCCAGCAGCCCCCTTGCAGAGGGCACTGAAGCTTTCTTT
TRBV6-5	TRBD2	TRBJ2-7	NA	CASSYSGGLSYEQYF	TGTGCCAGCAGTTACTCGGGAGGGCTTTCCTACGAGCAGTACTTC
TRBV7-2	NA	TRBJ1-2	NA	CASSFSDYGYTF	TGTGCCAGCAGCTTTAGTGACTATGGCTACACCTTC
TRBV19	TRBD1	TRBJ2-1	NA	CASSTDRERGNEQFF	TGTGCCAGTAGTACGGACAGGGAGAGGGGGAATGAGCAGTTCTTC
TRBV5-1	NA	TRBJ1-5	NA	CASSLGDGNQPQHF	TGCGCCAGCAGCTTAGGGGATGGGAATCAGCCCCAGCATTTT
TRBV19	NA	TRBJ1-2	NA	CASTPRGGRAGYTF	TGTGCCAGTACCCCCCGGGGAGGGAGAGCGGGCTACACCTTC
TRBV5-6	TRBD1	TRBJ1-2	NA	CASSRGQTTNYGYTF	TGTGCCAGCAGCCGGGGACAGACAACTAACTATGGCTACACCTTC
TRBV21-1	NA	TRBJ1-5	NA	CASSKEYRAYQPQHF	TGTGCCAGCAGCAAAGAATACAGGGCTTATCAGCCCCAGCATTTT
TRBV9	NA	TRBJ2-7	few	CASSVDPGVREQYF	TGTGCCAGCAGCGTAGACCCGGGGGTGCGGGAGCAGTACTTC
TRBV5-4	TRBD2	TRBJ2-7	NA	CASSLAGGSHEQYF	TGTGCCAGCAGCTTGGCCGGCGGGAGCCACGAGCAGTACTTC
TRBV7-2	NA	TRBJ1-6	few	CASSFGGSRSPLHF	TGTGCCAGCAGCTTTGGGGGGAGCCGGTCACCCCTCCACTTT
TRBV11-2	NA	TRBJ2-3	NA	CASSSDVDTQYF	TGTGCCAGCAGCTCAGACGTAGATACGCAGTATTTT
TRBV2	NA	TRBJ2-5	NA	CASSTWGGGETQYF	TGTGCCAGCAGTACGTGGGGAGGTGGGGAGACCCAGTACTTC
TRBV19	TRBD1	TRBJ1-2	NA	CASRYRGLDGYTF	TGTGCCAGTAGGTACAGGGGTTTGGATGGCTACACCTTC
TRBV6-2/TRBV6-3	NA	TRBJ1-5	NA	CASSSDSYNQPQHF	TGTGCCAGCAGTTCCGACAGTTATAATCAGCCCCAGCATTTT
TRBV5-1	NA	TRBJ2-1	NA	CASSSGQTYNEQFF	TGCGCCAGCAGCTCCGGACAGACCTACAATGAGCAGTTCTTC
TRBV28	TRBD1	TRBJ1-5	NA	CASRGQPSNQPQHF	TGTGCCAGCAGGGGACAGCCTAGCAATCAGCCCCAGCATTTT
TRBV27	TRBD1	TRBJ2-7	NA	CASSPGGLSSYEQYF	TGTGCCAGCAGTCCAGGGGGCCTAAGCTCCTACGAGCAGTACTTC
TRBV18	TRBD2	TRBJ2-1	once	CASSPLPSGGFYSYNEQFF	TGTGCCAGCTCACCACTCCCTAGCGGGGGGTTTTACTCCTACAATGAGCAGTTCTTC
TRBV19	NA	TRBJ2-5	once	CASSNPMTGRETQYF	TGTGCCAGTAGTAACCCAATGACAGGGAGGGAGACCCAGTACTTC
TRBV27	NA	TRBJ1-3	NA	CASRQGAGNTIYF	TGTGCCAGCAGGCAGGGCGCCGGAAACACCATATATTTT
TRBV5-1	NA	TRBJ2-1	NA	CASSWRGVLYNEQFF	TGCGCCAGCAGCTGGAGAGGTGTGCTCTACAATGAGCAGTTCTTC
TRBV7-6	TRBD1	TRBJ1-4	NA	CASSQEQGAWEKLFF	TGTGCCAGCAGCCAGGAACAGGGGGCCTGGGAAAAACTGTTTTTT
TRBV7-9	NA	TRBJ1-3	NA	CASSEQSLSGNTIYF	TGTGCCAGCAGTGAGCAAAGTCTTTCTGGAAACACCATATATTTT
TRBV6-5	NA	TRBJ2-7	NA	CASSTGRGEQYF	TGTGCCAGCAGTACCGGTCGGGGCGAGCAGTACTTC
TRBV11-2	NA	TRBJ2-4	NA	CASSLEYRGAKNIQYF	TGTGCCAGCAGCTTAGAGTATAGGGGGGCCAAAAACATTCAGTACTTC
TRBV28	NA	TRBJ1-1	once	CASGDPDRRTEAFF	TGTGCCAGCGGGGATCCAGACCGGAGGACTGAAGCTTTCTTT
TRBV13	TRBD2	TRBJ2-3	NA	CASSLVGLAGNTDTQYF	TGTGCCAGCAGCTTAGTGGGACTAGCGGGGAACACAGATACGCAGTATTTT
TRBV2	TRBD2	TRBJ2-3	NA	CASSLRLAGGTDTQYF	TGTGCCAGCAGTCTTCGTCTAGCGGGGGGCACAGATACGCAGTATTTT
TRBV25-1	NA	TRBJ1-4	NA	CASSEYTITGEKLFF	TGTGCCAGCAGTGAATACACCATAACGGGTGAAAAACTGTTTTTT
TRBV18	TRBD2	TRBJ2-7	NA	CASSPTPGSGGAYEQYF	TGTGCCAGCTCACCTACCCCAGGGAGCGGGGGAGCCTACGAGCAGTACTTC
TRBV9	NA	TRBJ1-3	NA	CASSPPGGTRLSGNTIYF	TGTGCCAGCAGCCCCCCCGGGGGTACTAGACTATCTGGAAACACCATATATTTT
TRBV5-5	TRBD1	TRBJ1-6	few	CASSARLRGTGKHSPLHF	TGTGCCAGCAGCGCCCGGTTGAGGGGGACAGGGAAGCATTCACCCCTCCACTTT
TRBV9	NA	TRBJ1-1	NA	CASSVGTLGDTEAFF	TGTGCCAGCAGCGTTGGGACACTGGGGGACACTGAAGCTTTCTTT
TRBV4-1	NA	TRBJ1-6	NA	CASSQAQNMYSPLHF	TGCGCCAGCAGCCAAGCCCAAAACATGTATTCACCCCTCCACTTT
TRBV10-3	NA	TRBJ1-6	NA	CAIKGEGGNSYNSPLHF	TGTGCCATCAAGGGGGAAGGGGGTAACTCCTATAATTCACCCCTCCACTTT
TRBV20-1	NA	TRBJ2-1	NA	CIGTYNNEQFF	TGCATCGGGACATACAACAATGAGCAGTTCTTC
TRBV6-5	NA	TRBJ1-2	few	CASSYERKRPYGYTF	TGTGCCAGCAGTTACGAGAGAAAGAGGCCCTATGGCTACACCTTC
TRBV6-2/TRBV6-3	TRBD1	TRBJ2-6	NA	CASSPGTGLSGANVLTF	TGTGCCAGCAGTCCCGGGACAGGACTCTCTGGGGCCAACGTCCTGACTTTC
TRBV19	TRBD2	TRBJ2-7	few	CASNPGRAEEQYF	TGTGCCAGCAATCCCGGGAGGGCCGAAGAGCAGTACTTC
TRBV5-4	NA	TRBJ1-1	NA	CASSPTGDRMNTEAFF	TGTGCCAGCAGTCCCACGGGGGATCGAATGAACACTGAAGCTTTCTTT
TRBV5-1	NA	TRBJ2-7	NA	CASSLGQNYEQYF	TGCGCCAGCAGCTTGGGACAGAACTACGAGCAGTACTTC
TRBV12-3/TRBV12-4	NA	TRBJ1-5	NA	CASTSEVNQPQHF	TGTGCCAGCACCTCGGAGGTAAATCAGCCCCAGCATTTT
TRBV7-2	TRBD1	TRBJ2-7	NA	CASSLDRGSYEQYF	TGTGCCAGCAGCTTAGACAGGGGGTCCTACGAGCAGTACTTC
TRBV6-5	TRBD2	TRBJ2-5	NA	CASSRGGKETQYF	TGTGCCAGCAGCCGCGGGGGTAAAGAGACCCAGTACTTC
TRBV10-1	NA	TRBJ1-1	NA	CASRTEAFF	TGCGCCAGCCGCACTGAAGCTTTCTTT